What follows are 11 T cell receptor beta chains derived from one specimen sequenced in a study of T cell responses to AZD1222 COVID-19 vaccine. Here immunoSEQ multiplex PCR was the method, and the copy in TCRdb shows in-frame clones only, minus some. The repertoire holds around 140,000 clones, with about 90% as singletons. Material: peripheral blood, obtained 28 days after the second dose of the MenACWY control vaccine. The receptors here all came from an adult who received the MenACWY meningococcal vaccine as a control.

The chain combines TRBV29-1 with TRBJ2-7; 8 bases fit TRBD2. CDR3 size: 12 residues. J lost 0 bases, V lost 7 bases, and 2 bases had no gene match. Germline V gene sequence: CDR1 SQVTM, CDR2 ANQGSEA. The chain's CDR3 is CSARGGSYEQYF. The CDR3 bases are TGCAGCGCCCGGGGGGGCTCCTACGAGCAGTACTTC.

The chain employs TRBV28 and TRBJ1-1, with D possibly being TRBD1 (5 bases). Germline CDR1 is MDHEN and CDR2 is SYDVKM. The CDR3 is 13 residues long. The V end lost 4 bases, the J end lost 5 bases, and 11 bases lay between the germline ends. The DNA for the CDR3 is TGTGCCAGCAGTTCCCAGGGAGTTACTGAAGCTTTCTTT. This gives the protein CASSSQGVTEAFF.

The chain has TRBV28 and TRBJ1-4; 7 positions agree with TRBD1. This CDR3 has 15 amino acids. V lost 4 bases and J lost 0; bases outside the gene matches: 2. Germline V lookup: CDR1 MDHEN, CDR2 SYDVKM. This chain's CDR3 is CASSSQGATNEKLFF. The CDR3 DNA reads TGTGCCAGCAGTTCTCAGGGGGCAACTAATGAAAAACTGTTTTTT. Using reference TRBV28 and TRBJ1-4 for the parts outside the CDR3, the full variable domain is DVKVTQSSRYLVKRTGEKVFLECVQDMDHENMFWYRQDPGLGLRLIYFSYDVKMKEKGDIPEGYSVSREKKERFSLILESASTNQTSMYLCASSSQGATNEKLFFGSGTQLSVL.

This chain connects TRBV15 to TRBJ1-2; perhaps TRBD1 as D (5 bases). Trimming stripped 4 bases from V and 6 bases from J, with 15 bases between. CDR3 length equals 14 residues. From germline, CDR1 is LNHNV and CDR2 YYDKDF (reference sequence). DNA for the CDR3: TGTGCCACCAGCAACCGACGGGACGGAAATGGCTACACCTTC. It yields the protein CATSNRRDGNGYTF.

The chain employs TRBV19 and TRBJ1-5; 7 nucleotides align to TRBD1. CDR1 and CDR2 (germline): LNHDA, SQIVND (reference sequence). The CDR3 runs 16 residues. Unmatched junction bases numbered 15, after V lost 7 bases and J lost 6 bases. The CDR3 loop is CASIGQAATGGQPQHF. Here the CDR3 DNA reads TGTGCCAGTATCGGACAGGCGGCGACAGGCGGTCAGCCCCAGCATTTT. The full variable domain, completed using reference TRBV19 and TRBJ1-5, is DGGITQSPKYLFRKEGQNVTLSCEQNLNHDAMYWYRQDPGQGLRLIYYSQIVNDFQKGDIAEGYSVSREKKESFPLTVTSAQKNPTAFYLCASIGQAATGGQPQHFGDGTRLSIL.

The chain employs TRBV27 and TRBJ1-1; no firm D call. Per the germline V gene, CDR1 is MNHEY and CDR2 is SMNVEV (reference sequence). Trimming stripped 2 bases from V and 0 bases from J, with 22 bases between. The CDR3 contains 19 residues. CDR3 amino acids: CASSLNPAALGAMNTEAFF. The CDR3 DNA follows: TGTGCCAGCAGTTTAAACCCCGCGGCGCTAGGAGCGATGAACACTGAAGCTTTCTTT.

The chain joins TRBV18 to TRBJ1-1; D call uncertain. Per germline, CDR1 KGHSH and CDR2 LQKENI. Trimming removed 1 base at V and 4 bases at J, with 10 bases between. This CDR3 comprises 14 residues. For the CDR3, the DNA is TGTGCCAGCTCACCACTAGAAGGCCGCACTGAAGCTTTCTTT. Translation: CASSPLEGRTEAFF.

This chain uses TRBV7-3 with TRBJ2-4; 7 bases agree with TRBD2. This CDR3 has 16 amino acids. CDR1 SGHTA and CDR2 FQGTGA come from the germline V gene. V was pared by 5 bases and J by 3 bases, with 10 bases of the junction left unmatched. DNA of the CDR3: TGTGCCAGCAGCCATGGGCTTCTAGCGGACAAAAACATTCAGTACTTC. It specifies CASSHGLLADKNIQYF.

This chain links TRBV24-1 with TRBJ2-1; 8 bases fit TRBD2. This CDR3 is built from 15 residues. The trim removed 6 bases at V and 6 bases at J, leaving 9 bases unmatched. Germline V gives CDR1 KGHDR, CDR2 SFDVKD. CDR3 protein: CATSQSGLAFNEQFF. The CDR3 nucleotides are TGTGCCACCAGTCAAAGTGGACTAGCTTTCAATGAGCAGTTCTTC.

The chain is built from TRBV7-3 and TRBJ2-6; possibly TRBD1 or TRBD2 for D (5 bases each). Trimming removed 6 bases at V and 4 bases at J, with 10 bases between. Germline V gives CDR1 SGHTA, CDR2 FQGTGA. This CDR3 is built from 14 residues. DNA of the CDR3: TGTGCCAGCAGGCCTGGGGGAGGGGCCAACGTCCTGACTTTC. This sequence encodes CASRPGGGANVLTF. The variable domain in full, completed from reference TRBV7-3 and TRBJ2-6, reads GAGVSQTPSNKVTEKGKYVELRCDPISGHTALYWYRQSLGQGPEFLIYFQGTGAADDSGLPNDRFFAVRPEGSVSTLKIQRTERGDSAVYLCASRPGGGANVLTFGAGSRLTVL.

This clone has only one observation. This chain links TRBV9 with TRBJ1-3; D remains unclear. Germline CDR1 and CDR2: SGDLS and YYNGEE. V was pared by 3 bases and J by 0 bases, with 10 bases between. CDR3 length equals 15 residues. CDR3 sequence: CASSGTLLSGNTIYF. The CDR3 nucleotides read TGTGCCAGCAGCGGAACTCTCCTCTCTGGAAACACCATATATTTT.